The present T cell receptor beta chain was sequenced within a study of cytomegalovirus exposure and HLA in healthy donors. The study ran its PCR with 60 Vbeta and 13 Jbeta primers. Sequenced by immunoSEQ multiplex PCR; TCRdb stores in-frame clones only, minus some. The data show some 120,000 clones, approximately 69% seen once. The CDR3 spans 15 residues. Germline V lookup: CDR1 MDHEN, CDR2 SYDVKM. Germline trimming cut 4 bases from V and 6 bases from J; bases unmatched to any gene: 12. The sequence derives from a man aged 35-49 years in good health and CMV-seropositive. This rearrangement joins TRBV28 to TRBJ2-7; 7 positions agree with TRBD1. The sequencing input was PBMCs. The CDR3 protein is CASSSGQGDRGEQYF. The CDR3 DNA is TGTGCCAGCAGTTCCGGCCAGGGGGACCGGGGCGAGCAGTACTTC.